The rows below give T cell receptor beta chains drawn from one sample of a study of control samples from healthy donors and cancer patients. The assay was immunoSEQ multiplex PCR, and TCRdb's table has in-frame clones only and misses some. The sample consists of 200,000 or so clones, about 95% of them appearing once. The sequenced sample consisted of blood. The origin of the receptors is a man aged 50 to 59 in good health. CDR3s include the opening cysteine and the closing phenylalanine or tryptophan. The D gene is left open where the match is weak. Clone size is shown for a subset of rows, as once, few, many or a class of expanded clone.

D,V,size,J,CDR3,DNA
TRBD1,TRBV18,-,TRBJ1-2,CASSPGQGTNYGYTF,TGTGCCAGCTCACCTGGACAGGGAACTAACTATGGCTACACCTTC
TRBD2,TRBV6-6,-,TRBJ2-1,CASSPPRLAGGYNEQFF,TGTGCCAGCAGTCCCCCTCGTCTAGCGGGGGGATACAATGAGCAGTTCTTC
TRBD2,TRBV9,-,TRBJ2-3,CASSPRGAGGQNTQYF,TGTGCCAGCAGCCCCCGGGGAGCGGGGGGCCAGAATACGCAGTATTTT
-,TRBV5-5,-,TRBJ1-1,CASSPLGTPEAFF,TGTGCCAGCAGTCCATTGGGGACTCCTGAAGCTTTCTTT
-,TRBV21-1,-,TRBJ2-1,CASSKERPCRVSNEQFF,TGTGCCAGCAGCAAAGAGAGGCCCTGCCGGGTCTCCAATGAGCAGTTCTTC
TRBD1,TRBV19,-,TRBJ2-3,CASSEGLQGADTQYF,TGTGCCAGTAGTGAAGGCCTGCAGGGGGCAGATACGCAGTATTTT
-,TRBV7-2,-,TRBJ1-6,CASSYYRDGAPLHF,TGTGCCAGCAGCTACTACAGGGATGGGGCACCCCTCCACTTT
-,TRBV5-6,-,TRBJ1-4,CASSLTQGGEKLFF,TGTGCCAGCAGCTTGACACAGGGAGGTGAAAAACTGTTTTTT
-,TRBV7-2,-,TRBJ1-1,CASSLGPAGEFEAFF,TGTGCCAGCAGCTTAGGTCCGGCGGGGGAGTTTGAAGCTTTCTTT
-,TRBV28,-,TRBJ1-2,CASRQGTAAGYGYTF,TGTGCCAGCAGGCAAGGGACCGCCGCAGGGTATGGCTACACCTTC
-,TRBV5-5,-,TRBJ1-3,CASSLAYLGTIVGNTIYF,TGTGCCAGCAGCTTGGCTTATTTGGGCACCATTGTTGGAAACACCATATATTTT
-,TRBV19,-,TRBJ1-3,CASSIVGTFSGNTIYF,TGTGCCAGTAGTATAGTCGGGACCTTCTCTGGAAACACCATATATTTT
-,TRBV7-9,-,TRBJ1-2,CASSPSETDNYGYTF,TGTGCCAGCAGCCCGTCAGAGACAGATAACTATGGCTACACCTTC
-,TRBV7-8,-,TRBJ1-1,CASSPSKGTEAFF,TGTGCCAGCAGCCCTTCAAAGGGCACTGAAGCTTTCTTT
-,TRBV6-5,once,TRBJ1-6,CASSPGGAGESPLHF,TGTGCCAGCAGTCCGGGGGGGGCCGGAGAGTCACCCCTCCACTTT
TRBD1,TRBV6-5,-,TRBJ1-2,CASSYHTAGGSGYTF,TGTGCCAGCAGTTACCACACCGCAGGGGGGTCCGGCTACACCTTC
-,TRBV30,-,TRBJ1-6,CAWINKGGNSPLHF,TGTGCCTGGATAAATAAGGGAGGGAATTCACCCCTCCACTTT
-,TRBV5-5,-,TRBJ2-4,CASSVGGINIQYF,TGTGCCAGCAGCGTAGGAGGGATAAACATTCAGTACTTC
-,TRBV28,-,TRBJ1-1,CASSSGQGAFF,TGTGCCAGCAGTTCCGGGCAGGGGGCTTTCTTT
TRBD1,TRBV19,once,TRBJ1-6,CASSTQLGQGPTLHF,TGTGCCAGTAGTACTCAGCTTGGACAGGGGCCGACCCTCCACTTT
-,TRBV7-9,-,TRBJ1-1,CASSLMNPNTEAFF,TGTGCCAGCAGCTTAATGAACCCGAACACTGAAGCTTTCTTT
TRBD1,TRBV10-3,-,TRBJ2-7,CAISESDRGRSYEQYF,TGTGCCATCAGTGAGTCTGACAGGGGGCGATCCTACGAGCAGTACTTC
TRBD1,TRBV5-4,-,TRBJ1-3,CASSPGGDGNTIYF,TGTGCCAGCAGCCCAGGGGGGGATGGAAACACCATATATTTT
-,TRBV19,-,TRBJ1-5,CASSIEGPQPQHF,TGTGCCAGTAGTATAGAGGGGCCTCAGCCCCAGCATTTT
-,TRBV11-2,-,TRBJ2-3,CASSRGDTQYF,TGTGCCAGCAGCCGGGGCGATACGCAGTATTTT
TRBD2,TRBV7-6,-,TRBJ2-5,CASSLDLFERGVYQETQYF,TGTGCCAGCAGCTTAGACTTATTCGAGCGGGGAGTGTACCAAGAGACCCAGTACTTC
-,TRBV4-1,-,TRBJ2-6,CASSQGGANVLTF,TGCGCCAGCAGCCAAGGAGGGGCCAACGTCCTGACTTTC
-,TRBV6-5,-,TRBJ1-5,CASSPLTGGNQPQHF,TGTGCCAGCAGTCCCCTAACGGGGGGAAATCAGCCCCAGCATTTT
-,TRBV6-5,-,TRBJ2-1,CASTPPGGVNEQFF,TGTGCCAGCACCCCCCCAGGGGGGGTCAATGAGCAGTTCTTC
-,TRBV13,-,TRBJ1-2,CASSPRDFAYGYTF,TGTGCCAGCAGCCCCAGGGACTTTGCCTATGGCTACACCTTC
-,TRBV2,-,TRBJ1-4,CATAPQGGNEKLFF,TGTGCCACCGCGCCCCAGGGCGGTAATGAAAAACTGTTTTTT
TRBD1,TRBV19,-,TRBJ2-3,CASSTPGQVSDTQYF,TGTGCCAGTAGTACTCCGGGACAGGTATCGGATACGCAGTATTTT
-,TRBV3-1/TRBV3-2,-,TRBJ2-3,CASSQDTEGDTQYF,TGTGCCAGCAGCCAAGATACTGAGGGAGATACGCAGTATTTT
-,TRBV20-1,-,TRBJ1-2,CSAATNGYTF,TGCAGTGCTGCAACTAATGGCTACACCTTC
-,TRBV6-6,-,TRBJ1-5,CASSYGAYNQPQHF,TGTGCCAGCAGTTACGGGGCCTACAATCAGCCCCAGCATTTT
-,TRBV9,-,TRBJ1-4,CASSPGNGRGEKLFF,TGTGCCAGCAGCCCCGGGAACGGAAGGGGGGAAAAACTGTTTTTT
-,TRBV6-1,-,TRBJ1-6,CASSEGSFGLGFSYNSPLHF,TGTGCCAGCAGTGAGGGTTCGTTTGGGTTGGGATTCTCCTATAATTCACCCCTCCACTTT
-,TRBV1,-,TRBJ1-5,CTSSQLRTEMRSNQPQHF,TGCACCAGCAGCCAACTTAGGACGGAAATGAGGAGCAATCAGCCCCAGCATTTT
-,TRBV19,once,TRBJ1-2,CASSPIGGSGYTF,TGTGCCAGTAGTCCCATTGGGGGTAGTGGCTACACCTTC
-,TRBV3-1/TRBV3-2,-,TRBJ1-1,CASSHAGNTEAFF,TGTGCCAGCAGCCACGCGGGGAACACTGAAGCTTTCTTT
-,TRBV2,once,TRBJ1-2,CASRADITLSNYGYTF,TGTGCCAGCAGGGCTGACATCACCCTTTCTAACTATGGCTACACCTTC
-,TRBV6-5,-,TRBJ2-2,CASTITGGELFF,TGTGCCAGCACCATTACGGGCGGGGAGCTGTTTTTT
-,TRBV5-5,-,TRBJ1-2,CASSLVVGLNYGYTF,TGTGCCAGCAGCTTGGTGGTGGGCCTTAACTATGGCTACACCTTC
-,TRBV5-4,-,TRBJ1-5,CASIHRDMGYQPQHF,TGTGCCAGCATCCATCGGGACATGGGATATCAGCCCCAGCATTTT
-,TRBV19,-,TRBJ1-2,CASSIGVGPKYGYTF,TGTGCCAGTAGTATAGGAGTTGGACCAAAATATGGCTACACCTTC
TRBD2,TRBV18,-,TRBJ2-1,CASSLTSGGGNEQFF,TGTGCCAGCTCACTTACTAGCGGGGGCGGCAATGAGCAGTTCTTC
-,TRBV4-2,-,TRBJ2-3,CASSQVSQRSTDTQYF,TGTGCCAGCAGCCAAGTAAGTCAAAGAAGCACAGATACGCAGTATTTT
TRBD1,TRBV5-1,-,TRBJ1-5,CASSLEGADNQPQHF,TGCGCCAGCAGCTTGGAGGGGGCTGACAATCAGCCCCAGCATTTT
-,TRBV28,-,TRBJ1-1,CASSSRVAEAFF,TGTGCCAGCAGTAGCAGGGTTGCTGAAGCTTTCTTT
-,TRBV9,-,TRBJ1-1,CASKGDRNGNTEAFF,TGTGCCAGCAAGGGGGATCGAAACGGTAACACTGAAGCTTTCTTT
-,TRBV6-5,-,TRBJ1-4,CASTREVAEKLFF,TGTGCCAGCACGAGGGAAGTAGCGGAAAAACTGTTTTTT
TRBD1,TRBV5-1,-,TRBJ1-2,CASSLAGGRGANYGYTF,TGCGCCAGCAGCTTGGCCGGGGGCAGGGGGGCTAACTATGGCTACACCTTC
-,TRBV20-1,-,TRBJ1-2,CSASPGYTF,TGCAGTGCTAGCCCGGGCTACACCTTC
-,TRBV5-1,-,TRBJ1-2,CASSLALDTTFYGYTF,TGCGCCAGCAGCTTGGCCCTCGACACTACCTTCTATGGCTACACCTTC
TRBD1,TRBV2,-,TRBJ2-6,CASGQGLSSGANVLTF,TGTGCCAGTGGACAGGGTCTGTCCTCTGGGGCCAACGTCCTGACTTTC
-,TRBV5-4,-,TRBJ1-6,CASSRDRVTLHF,TGTGCCAGCAGCCGAGATAGGGTGACCCTCCACTTT
-,TRBV6-6,once,TRBJ1-2,CASQGTGIGYTF,TGTGCCAGCCAAGGGACCGGAATTGGCTACACCTTC